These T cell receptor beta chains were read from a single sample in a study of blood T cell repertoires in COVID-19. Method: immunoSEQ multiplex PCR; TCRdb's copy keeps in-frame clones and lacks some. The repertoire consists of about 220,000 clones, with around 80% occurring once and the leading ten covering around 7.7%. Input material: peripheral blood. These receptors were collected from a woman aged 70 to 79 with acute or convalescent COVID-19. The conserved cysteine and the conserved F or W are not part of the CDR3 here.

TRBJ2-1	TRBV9	ASSETGKVDEQF
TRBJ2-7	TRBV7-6	ASSLGGGRPIEQY
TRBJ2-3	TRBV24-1	ATLPRGFIDTQY
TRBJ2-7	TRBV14	ASSPLDQRYEQY
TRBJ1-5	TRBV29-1	SVVTGGTSNQPQH
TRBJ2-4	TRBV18	ASSMGGELAKNIQY
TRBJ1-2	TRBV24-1	ATSPTGNNYGYT
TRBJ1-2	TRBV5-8	ASSPGTGVYT
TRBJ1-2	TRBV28	ASSFEQRSYT
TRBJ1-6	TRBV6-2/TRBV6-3	ASSYSTPSGTLH
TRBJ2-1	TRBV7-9	ASSLDPLARGGCEQF
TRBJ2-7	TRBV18	ASSPPLQRRTGFYEQY
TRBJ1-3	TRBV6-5	ASSNWDRANTIY
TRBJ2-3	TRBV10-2	ASSEPGAGTSNQY
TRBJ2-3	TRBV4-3	ASSQSGTDTQY
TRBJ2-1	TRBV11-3	ASAPLATHNEQF
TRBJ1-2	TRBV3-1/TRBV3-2	ASSQESGGRYGYT
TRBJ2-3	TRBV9	ASNGGDADTQY